This TCR beta chain originates from a study of cytomegalovirus exposure and HLA in healthy donors. Germline V gene sequence: CDR1 MNHNS, CDR2 SASEGT. V dropped 0 bases and J dropped 5; count of bases not matched to a gene: 5. The CDR3 spans 16 residues. Regarding the study as a whole: Accurate predictions that matched the HLA-A and HLA-B alleles of most subjects were reportedly made from TCR beta sequences. It was only CMV serostatus that was available as immune exposure information.

Donors in the study were healthy people who gave bone marrow. Primers for the PCR totalled 60 Vbeta and 13 Jbeta. Methods used by the authors: Around 12 million of 70 million to 80 million unique TCR beta chains were shared, per a later count. The method was immunoSEQ multiplex PCR; TCRdb's version includes in-frame clones alone and lacks a portion of them. That table is the source of V, J and clone size, and D and trimming were worked out from the DNA. This table has 100,000 to 150,000 clones, about 75% appearing once. With respect to this clone: Its antigen is not known.

Sequencing was carried out using PBMCs. The chain carries TRBV6-1 and TRBJ1-4, with 8 bases identical to TRBD1. This clonotype was obtained from a man between 60 and 75 years old in good health and CMV-seropositive. Here the CDR3 reads CASSEARPGGNEKLFF. DNA of the CDR3: TGTGCCAGCAGTGAAGCTCGCCCAGGGGGCAATGAAAAACTGTTTTTT.